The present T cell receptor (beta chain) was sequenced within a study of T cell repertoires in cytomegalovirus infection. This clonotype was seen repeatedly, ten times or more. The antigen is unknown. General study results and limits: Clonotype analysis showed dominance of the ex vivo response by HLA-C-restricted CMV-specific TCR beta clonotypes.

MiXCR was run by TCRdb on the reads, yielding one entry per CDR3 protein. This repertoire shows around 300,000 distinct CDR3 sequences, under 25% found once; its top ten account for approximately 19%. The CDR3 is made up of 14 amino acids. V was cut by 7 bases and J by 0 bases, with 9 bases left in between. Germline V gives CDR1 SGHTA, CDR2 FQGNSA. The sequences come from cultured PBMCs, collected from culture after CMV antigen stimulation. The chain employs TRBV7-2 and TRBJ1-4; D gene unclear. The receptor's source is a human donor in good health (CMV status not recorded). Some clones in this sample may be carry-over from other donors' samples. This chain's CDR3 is CASTETATNEKLFF. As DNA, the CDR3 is TGTGCCAGCACCGAAACCGCAACTAATGAAAAACTGTTTTTT.